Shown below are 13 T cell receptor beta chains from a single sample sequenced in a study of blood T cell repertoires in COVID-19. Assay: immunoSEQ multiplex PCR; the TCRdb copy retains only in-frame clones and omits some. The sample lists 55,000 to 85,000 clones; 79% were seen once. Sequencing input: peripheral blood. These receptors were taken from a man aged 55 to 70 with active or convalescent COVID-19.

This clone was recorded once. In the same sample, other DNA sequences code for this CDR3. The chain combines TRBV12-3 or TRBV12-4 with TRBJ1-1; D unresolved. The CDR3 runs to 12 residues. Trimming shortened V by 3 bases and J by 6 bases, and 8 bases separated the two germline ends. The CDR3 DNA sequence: TGTGCCAGCAGTTTGGGAGGTCCTGAAGCTTTCTTT. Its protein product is CASSLGGPEAFF.

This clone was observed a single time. The CDR3 loop is CASSVAGLNTGELFF. The CDR3 DNA sequence: TGTGCCAGCAGCGTAGCAGGGTTGAACACCGGGGAGCTGTTTTTT. The V gene is TRBV9, the J gene TRBJ2-2, with D perhaps matching TRBD1 (5 bases). Germline values: CDR1 SGDLS, CDR2 YYNGEE. The CDR3 has 15 residues. The V and J ends lost 0 bases and 1 base respectively, with 7 bases between them.

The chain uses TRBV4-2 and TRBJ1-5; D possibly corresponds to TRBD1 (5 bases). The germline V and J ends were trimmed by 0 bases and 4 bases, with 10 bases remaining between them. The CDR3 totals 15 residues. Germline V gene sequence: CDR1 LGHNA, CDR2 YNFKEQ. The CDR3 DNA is TGTGCCAGCAGCCAAGAAATGGAGGGGAATCAGCCCCAGCATTTT. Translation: CASSQEMEGNQPQHF.

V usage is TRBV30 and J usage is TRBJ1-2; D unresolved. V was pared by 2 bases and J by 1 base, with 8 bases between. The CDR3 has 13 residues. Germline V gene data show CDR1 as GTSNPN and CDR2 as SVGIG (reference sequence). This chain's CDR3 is CAWSPGFNYGYTF. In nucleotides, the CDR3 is TGTGCCTGGAGTCCCGGGTTTAACTATGGCTACACCTTC.

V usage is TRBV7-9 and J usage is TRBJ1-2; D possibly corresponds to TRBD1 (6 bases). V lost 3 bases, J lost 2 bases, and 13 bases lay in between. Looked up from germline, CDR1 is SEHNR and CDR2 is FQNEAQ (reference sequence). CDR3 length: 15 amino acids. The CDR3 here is CASSFGTTRNYGYTF. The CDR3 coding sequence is TGTGCCAGCAGCTTCGGGACAACCAGGAACTATGGCTACACCTTC.

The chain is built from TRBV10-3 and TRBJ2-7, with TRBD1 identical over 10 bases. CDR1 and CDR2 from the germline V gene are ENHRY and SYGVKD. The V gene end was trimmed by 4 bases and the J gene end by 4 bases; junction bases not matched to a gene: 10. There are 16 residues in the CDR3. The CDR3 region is CAISGTSGQGIYEQYF. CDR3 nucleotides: TGTGCCATCAGTGGGACTTCGGGACAGGGGATTTACGAGCAGTACTTC.

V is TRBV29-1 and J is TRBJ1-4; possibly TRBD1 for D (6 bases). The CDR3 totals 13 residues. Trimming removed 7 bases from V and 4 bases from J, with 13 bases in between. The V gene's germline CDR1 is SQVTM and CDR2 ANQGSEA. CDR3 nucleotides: TGCAGCGCGAAGGGGGGGGTTAATGAAAAACTGTTTTTT. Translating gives CSAKGGVNEKLFF.

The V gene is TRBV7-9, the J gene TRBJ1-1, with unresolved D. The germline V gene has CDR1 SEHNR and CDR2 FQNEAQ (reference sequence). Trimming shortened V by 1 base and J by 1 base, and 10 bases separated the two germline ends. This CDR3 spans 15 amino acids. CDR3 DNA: TGTGCCAGCAGCTTAGGTCCGCACTGGAACACTGAAGCTTTCTTT. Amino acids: CASSLGPHWNTEAFF.

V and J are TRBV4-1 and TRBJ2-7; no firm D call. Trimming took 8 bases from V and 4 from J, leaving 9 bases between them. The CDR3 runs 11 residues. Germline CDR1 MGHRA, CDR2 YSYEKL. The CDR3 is CASRGLYEQYF. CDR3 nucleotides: TGCGCCAGCCGAGGCTTATACGAGCAGTACTTC.

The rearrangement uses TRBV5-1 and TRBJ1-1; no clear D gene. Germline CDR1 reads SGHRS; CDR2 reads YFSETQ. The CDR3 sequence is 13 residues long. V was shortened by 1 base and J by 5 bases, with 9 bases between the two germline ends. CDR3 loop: CASSLTGSTEAFF. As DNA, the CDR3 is TGCGCCAGCAGCTTGACGGGGAGTACTGAAGCTTTCTTT.

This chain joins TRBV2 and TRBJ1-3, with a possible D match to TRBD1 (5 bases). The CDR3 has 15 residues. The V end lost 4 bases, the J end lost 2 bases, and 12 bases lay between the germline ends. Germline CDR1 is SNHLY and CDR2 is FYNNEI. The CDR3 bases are TGTGCCAGCAGTGGCAGGGAAAGGCCTGGAAACACCATATATTTT. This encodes CASSGRERPGNTIYF.

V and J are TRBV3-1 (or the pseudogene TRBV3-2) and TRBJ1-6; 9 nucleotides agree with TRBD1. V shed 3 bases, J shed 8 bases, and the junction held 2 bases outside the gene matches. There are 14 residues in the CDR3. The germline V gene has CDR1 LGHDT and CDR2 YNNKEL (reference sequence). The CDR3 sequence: CASSQGQGYSPLHF. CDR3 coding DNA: TGTGCCAGCAGCCAGGGACAGGGTTATTCACCCCTCCACTTT.

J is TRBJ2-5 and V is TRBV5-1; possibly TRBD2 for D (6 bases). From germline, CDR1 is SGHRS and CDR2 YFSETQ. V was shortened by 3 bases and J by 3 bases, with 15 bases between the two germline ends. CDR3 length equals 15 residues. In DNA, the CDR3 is TGCGCCAGCAGCTGGGGGGAGCTGACAAAAGAGACCCAGTACTTC. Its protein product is CASSWGELTKETQYF.